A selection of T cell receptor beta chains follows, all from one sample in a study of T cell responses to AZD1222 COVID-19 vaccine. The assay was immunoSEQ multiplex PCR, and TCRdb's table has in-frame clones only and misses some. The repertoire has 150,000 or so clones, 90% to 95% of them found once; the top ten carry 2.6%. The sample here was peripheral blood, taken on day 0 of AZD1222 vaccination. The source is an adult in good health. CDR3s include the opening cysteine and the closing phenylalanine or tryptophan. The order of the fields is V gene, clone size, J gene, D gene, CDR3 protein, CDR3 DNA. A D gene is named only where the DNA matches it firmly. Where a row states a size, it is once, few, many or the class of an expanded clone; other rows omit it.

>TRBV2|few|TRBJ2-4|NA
CASSALAKNIQYF
TGTGCCAGCAGTGCTCTAGCCAAAAACATTCAGTACTTC
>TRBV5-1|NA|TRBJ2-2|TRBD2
CASSGPTSGRGGELFF
TGCGCCAGCAGCGGGCCGACTAGCGGGAGAGGCGGGGAGCTGTTTTTT
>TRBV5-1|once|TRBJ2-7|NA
CASSLGQGGEQYF
TGCGCCAGCAGCTTGGGGCAGGGGGGCGAGCAGTACTTC
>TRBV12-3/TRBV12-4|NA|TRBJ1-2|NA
CASSLLGSYGYTF
TGTGCCAGCAGTTTACTAGGGAGCTATGGCTACACCTTC
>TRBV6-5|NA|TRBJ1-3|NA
CASSPGTLAGNTIYF
TGTGCCAGCAGCCCGGGGACACTGGCTGGAAACACCATATATTTT
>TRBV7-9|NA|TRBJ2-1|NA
CASSSIDEQFF
TGTGCCAGCAGCTCGATCGATGAGCAGTTCTTC
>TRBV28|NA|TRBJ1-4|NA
CASSDQGEKLFF
TGTGCCAGCAGCGACCAAGGAGAAAAACTGTTTTTT
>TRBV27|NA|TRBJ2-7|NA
CASSRGRGERIYEQYF
TGTGCCAGCAGTCGGGGGAGAGGCGAACGGATCTACGAGCAGTACTTC
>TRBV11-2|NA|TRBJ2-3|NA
CASSLPSGGRASTDTQYF
TGTGCCAGCAGCTTACCCTCGGGGGGCAGGGCCAGCACAGATACGCAGTATTTT
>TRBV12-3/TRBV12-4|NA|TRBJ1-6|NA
CASSLGKRGLHF
TGTGCCAGCAGTTTAGGTAAAAGAGGCCTCCACTTT
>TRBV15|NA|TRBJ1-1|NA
CATSRDNRANTEAFF
TGTGCCACCAGCAGAGATAACAGGGCGAACACTGAAGCTTTCTTT
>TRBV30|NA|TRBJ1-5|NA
CAWSIGRGNQPQHF
TGTGCCTGGAGTATCGGACGGGGCAATCAGCCCCAGCATTTT
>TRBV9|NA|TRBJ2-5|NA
CASSVETLGTQYF
TGTGCCAGCAGCGTAGAGACCCTGGGGACCCAGTACTTC
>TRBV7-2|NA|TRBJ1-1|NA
CASSLDMDTEAFF
TGTGCCAGCAGCCTCGATATGGACACTGAAGCTTTCTTT
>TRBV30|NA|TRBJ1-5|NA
CAWSVRGRVNQPQHF
TGTGCCTGGAGTGTACGGGGCAGGGTTAATCAGCCCCAGCATTTT
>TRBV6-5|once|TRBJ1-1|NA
CASSYGQRNTEAFF
TGTGCCAGCAGTTACGGACAGAGGAACACTGAAGCTTTCTTT
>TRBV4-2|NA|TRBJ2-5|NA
CASSQVGIQETQYF
TGTGCCAGCAGCCAAGTAGGAATACAAGAGACCCAGTACTTC
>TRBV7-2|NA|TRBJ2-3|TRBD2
CASSLTSGANGDTQYF
TGTGCCAGCAGCTTGACTAGCGGGGCTAACGGAGATACGCAGTATTTT
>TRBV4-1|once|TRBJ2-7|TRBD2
CASSQDWQRGTSGRAWEQYF
TGCGCCAGCAGCCAAGATTGGCAAAGGGGGACTAGCGGGAGGGCCTGGGAGCAGTACTTC
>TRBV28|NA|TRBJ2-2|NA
CASSSPSGFTGELFF
TGTGCCAGCAGTTCACCCAGCGGGTTTACCGGGGAGCTGTTTTTT
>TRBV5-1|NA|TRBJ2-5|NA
CASSLGDQETQYF
TGCGCCAGCAGCTTGGGGGACCAAGAGACCCAGTACTTC
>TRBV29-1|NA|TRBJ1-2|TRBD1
CSADPTGTGNYGYTF
TGCAGCGCGGACCCTACCGGGACAGGGAACTATGGCTACACCTTC
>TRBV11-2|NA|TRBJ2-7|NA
CASTLETMAAPYEQYF
TGTGCCAGCACCTTGGAAACCATGGCCGCCCCTTACGAGCAGTACTTC
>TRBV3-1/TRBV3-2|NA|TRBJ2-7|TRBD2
CASSPVASGSYEQYF
TGTGCCAGCAGCCCCGTGGCTAGCGGGAGCTACGAGCAGTACTTC
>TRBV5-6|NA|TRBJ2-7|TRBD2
CASSFVTSGGYEQYF
TGTGCCAGCAGCTTCGTGACTAGCGGTGGGTACGAGCAGTACTTC
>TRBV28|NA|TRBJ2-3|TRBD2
CASSLRASGYTDTQYF
TGTGCCAGCAGTTTGAGGGCTAGCGGGTACACAGATACGCAGTATTTT
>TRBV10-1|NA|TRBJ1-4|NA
CASSESYGNEKLFF
TGCGCCAGCAGTGAGTCTTACGGGAATGAAAAACTGTTTTTT
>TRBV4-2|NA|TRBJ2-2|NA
CASSQARWTGELFF
TGTGCCAGCAGCCAAGCACGGTGGACCGGGGAGCTGTTTTTT